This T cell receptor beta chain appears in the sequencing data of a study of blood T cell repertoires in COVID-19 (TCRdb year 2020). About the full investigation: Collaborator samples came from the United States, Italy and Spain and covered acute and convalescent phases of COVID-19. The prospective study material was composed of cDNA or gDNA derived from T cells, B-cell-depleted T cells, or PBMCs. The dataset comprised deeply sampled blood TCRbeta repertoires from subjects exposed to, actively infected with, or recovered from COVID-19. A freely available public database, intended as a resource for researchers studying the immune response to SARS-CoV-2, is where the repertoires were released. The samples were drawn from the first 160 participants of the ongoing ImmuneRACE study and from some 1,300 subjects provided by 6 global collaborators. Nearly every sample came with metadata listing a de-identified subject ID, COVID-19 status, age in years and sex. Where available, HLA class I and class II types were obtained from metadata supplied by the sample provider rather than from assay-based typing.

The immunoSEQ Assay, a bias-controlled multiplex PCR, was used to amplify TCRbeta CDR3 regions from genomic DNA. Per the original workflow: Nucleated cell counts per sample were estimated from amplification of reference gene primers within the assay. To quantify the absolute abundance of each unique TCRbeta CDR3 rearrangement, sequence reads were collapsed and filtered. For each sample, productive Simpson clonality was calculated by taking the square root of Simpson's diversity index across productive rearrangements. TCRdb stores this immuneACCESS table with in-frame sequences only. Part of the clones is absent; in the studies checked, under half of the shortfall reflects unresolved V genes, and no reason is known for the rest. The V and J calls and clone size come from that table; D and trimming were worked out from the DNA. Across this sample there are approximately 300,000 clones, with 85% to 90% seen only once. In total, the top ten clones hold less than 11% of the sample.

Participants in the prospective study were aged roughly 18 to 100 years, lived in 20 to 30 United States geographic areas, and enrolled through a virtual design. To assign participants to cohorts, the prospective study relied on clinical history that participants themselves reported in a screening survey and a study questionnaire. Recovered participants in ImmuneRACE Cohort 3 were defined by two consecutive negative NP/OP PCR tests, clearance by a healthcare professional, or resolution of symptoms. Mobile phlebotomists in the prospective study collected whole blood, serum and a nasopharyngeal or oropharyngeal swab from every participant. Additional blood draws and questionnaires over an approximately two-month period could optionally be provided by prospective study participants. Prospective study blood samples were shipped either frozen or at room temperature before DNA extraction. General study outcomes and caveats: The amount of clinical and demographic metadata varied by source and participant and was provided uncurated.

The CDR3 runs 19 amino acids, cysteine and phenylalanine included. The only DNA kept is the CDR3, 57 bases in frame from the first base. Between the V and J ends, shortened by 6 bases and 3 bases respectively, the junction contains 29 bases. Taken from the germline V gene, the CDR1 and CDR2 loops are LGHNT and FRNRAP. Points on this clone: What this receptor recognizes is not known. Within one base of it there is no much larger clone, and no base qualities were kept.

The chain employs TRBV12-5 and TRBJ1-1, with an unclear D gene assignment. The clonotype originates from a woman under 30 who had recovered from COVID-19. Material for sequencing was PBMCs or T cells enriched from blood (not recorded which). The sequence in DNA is TGTGCTAGTGGGCGATATAACCCTATGATGGTGCCCCCGGACACTGAAGCTTTCTTT. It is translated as CASGRYNPMMVPPDTEAFF.